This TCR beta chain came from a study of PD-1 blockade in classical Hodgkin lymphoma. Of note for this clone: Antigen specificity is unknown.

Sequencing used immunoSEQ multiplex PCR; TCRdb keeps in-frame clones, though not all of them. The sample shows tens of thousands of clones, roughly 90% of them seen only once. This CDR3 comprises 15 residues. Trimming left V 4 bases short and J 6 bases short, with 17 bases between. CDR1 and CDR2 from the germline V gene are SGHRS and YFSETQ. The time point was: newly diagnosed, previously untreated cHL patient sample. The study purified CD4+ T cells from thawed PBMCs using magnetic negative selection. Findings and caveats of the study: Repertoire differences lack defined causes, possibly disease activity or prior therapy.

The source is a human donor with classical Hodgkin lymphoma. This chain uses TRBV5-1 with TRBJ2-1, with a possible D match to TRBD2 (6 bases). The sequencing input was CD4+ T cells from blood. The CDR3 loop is CASSKGGTLLNEQFF. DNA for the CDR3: TGCGCCAGCAGCAAAGGAGGGACTCTCCTCAATGAGCAGTTCTTC.